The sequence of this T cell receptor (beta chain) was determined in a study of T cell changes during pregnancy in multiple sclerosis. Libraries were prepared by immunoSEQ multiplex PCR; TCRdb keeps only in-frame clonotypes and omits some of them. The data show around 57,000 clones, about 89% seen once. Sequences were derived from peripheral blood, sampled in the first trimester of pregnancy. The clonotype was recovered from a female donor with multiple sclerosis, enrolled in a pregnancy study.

CDR3 sequence: CASTLSDSYNEQFF. For the CDR3, the DNA is TGTGCCAGCACTCTTTCGGACAGCTACAATGAGCAGTTCTTC. V usage is TRBV27 and J usage is TRBJ2-1, with D possibly matching TRBD1 (6 bases). From germline, CDR1 is MNHEY and CDR2 SMNVEV (reference sequence). The CDR3 has 14 residues. Trimming removed 7 bases from V and 3 bases from J, with 13 bases in between.